The 29 T cell receptor beta chains below come from one sample, sequenced in a study of cytomegalovirus exposure and HLA in healthy donors. PCR amplification relied on 60 Vbeta primers (plus 13 Jbeta primers). The table came from immunoSEQ multiplex PCR; TCRdb's copy has only in-frame clones and leaves some out. This sample has 70,000 or so clones, with roughly four fifths found just once. Sequencing used PBMCs. Receptors were obtained from a man between 18 and 35 years old in good health and CMV-seronegative.

This sequence joins TRBV6-1 and TRBJ1-5; 8 bases map to TRBD1. J gave up 4 bases and V 4 bases, and 3 bases lay outside the gene matches. CDR1 is MNHNS, CDR2 SASEGT, per germline. This CDR3 comprises 14 residues. CDR3: CASSVRTGNQPQHF. The CDR3 region has the DNA TGTGCCAGCAGTGTGCGGACAGGGAATCAGCCCCAGCATTTT.

The chain couples TRBV15 to TRBJ1-4, with a possible D match to TRBD1 (6 bases). Deletions cut 2 bases from V and 3 bases from J, with 10 bases between. The V gene's germline CDR1 is LNHNV and CDR2 YYDKDF (reference sequence). The CDR3 length is 15 residues. CDR3 protein: CATSRTGTANEKLFF. The DNA for the CDR3 is TGTGCCACCAGCAGAACAGGGACCGCTAATGAAAAACTGTTTTTT.

This clone has just a few counts. V usage is TRBV29-1 and J usage is TRBJ2-2; possibly TRBD2 for D (7 bases). Trimming pared 3 bases from V and 9 bases from J, leaving 26 bases between. The germline V gene encodes CDR1 SQVTM and CDR2 ANQGSEA. This CDR3 spans 17 amino acids. Here the CDR3 DNA reads TGCAGCGTTGAGGTGATGGGTGAGGGGGGGCCGCTACGGGAGCTGTTTTTT. Encoded protein: CSVEVMGEGGPLRELFF.

The V gene is TRBV7-9, the J gene TRBJ2-7; possible D gene TRBD1, 5 bases. CDR1 and CDR2 (germline): SEHNR, FQNEAQ (reference sequence). This CDR3 is built from 14 residues. V lost 5 bases to trimming and J lost 5 bases, with 16 bases between them. The CDR3 is CASSAPGSLDEQYF. The CDR3 region has the DNA TGTGCCAGCAGCGCCCCAGGGTCCCTAGACGAGCAGTACTTC.

The chain joins TRBV7-2 to TRBJ1-6; D not resolved. Germline CDR1 is SGHTA and CDR2 is FQGNSA. The CDR3 runs 12 residues. The V gene lost 6 bases and the J gene lost 11 bases, with 11 bases spanning the gap. CDR3 sequence: CASRMGGPPLHF. DNA of the CDR3: TGTGCCAGCAGAATGGGTGGGCCACCCCTCCACTTT.

The chain employs TRBV6-5 and TRBJ2-2; TRBD1 aligns across 7 bases. V trimming: 7 bases; J trimming: 7 bases; junction bases outside the gene matches: 12. The CDR3 runs to 15 residues. Germline CDR1 reads MNHEY; CDR2 reads SVGAGI. CDR3 amino acids: CASNKPGTAGGELFF. For the CDR3, the DNA is TGTGCCAGCAACAAACCCGGGACAGCTGGCGGGGAGCTGTTTTTT.

The chain links TRBV18 to TRBJ2-7; 10 positions match TRBD2. Germline lookup yields CDR1 KGHSH and CDR2 LQKENI. CDR3 size: 15 residues. V trimming: 6 bases; J trimming: 2 bases; junction bases outside the gene matches: 7. The CDR3, as DNA: TGTGCCAGCTCGGACGGACTAGCGGACGCCTACGAGCAGTACTTC. Protein sequence: CASSDGLADAYEQYF.

The J gene is TRBJ1-3, the V gene TRBV4-3; D gene unclear. The V and J ends lost 0 bases and 0 bases respectively, with 6 bases between them. CDR1 and CDR2 (germline): LGHNA, YSLEER. The CDR3 length is 15 residues. The CDR3 DNA is TGCGCCAGCAGCCAAGACAGGTACTCTGGAAACACCATATATTTT. Residues: CASSQDRYSGNTIYF.

CDR3 nucleotide sequence: TGCGCCAGCAGCCAAGAAGGTCGGGGGGCCACTGAAGCTTTCTTT. Amino acids: CASSQEGRGATEAFF. V usage is TRBV4-3 and J usage is TRBJ1-1; maybe TRBD1 (6 bases). The V gene lost 0 bases and the J gene lost 4 bases, with 12 bases spanning the gap. The CDR3 runs to 15 residues. Germline values: CDR1 LGHNA, CDR2 YSLEER.

There are a few counts of this clone. The chain is built from TRBV2 and TRBJ1-5; D call uncertain. From germline, CDR1 is SNHLY and CDR2 FYNNEI. The CDR3 is 11 residues long. The V and J ends lost 5 bases and 5 bases respectively, with 4 bases between them. CDR3 sequence: CASSRDQPQHF. Written as DNA, the CDR3 is TGTGCCAGCAGTCGAGATCAGCCCCAGCATTTT.

The chain employs TRBV2 and TRBJ2-7; D is ambiguous. Germline V CDR1 and CDR2: SNHLY, FYNNEI. The CDR3 is 13 residues long. The germline V and J ends were trimmed by 7 bases and 6 bases, with 16 bases remaining between them. CDR3 nucleotides: TGTGCCAGCATCGGGTTCTTGGCCTTCGAGCAGTACTTC. It is translated as CASIGFLAFEQYF.

As to this clone: The CDR3 ends on some other residue instead of the conserved phenylalanine or tryptophan, so this is likely a read error. The chain combines TRBV7-9 with TRBJ1-2, with D hard to call. The CDR3 runs to 13 residues. Germline-derived CDR1 and CDR2 are SEHNR and FQNEAQ (reference sequence). V was shortened by 1 base and J by 0 bases, with 3 bases between the two germline ends. CDR3 region: CASSLDANYGYTL. For the CDR3, the DNA is TGTGCCAGCAGCTTAGATGCTAACTATGGCTACACCCTC.

The chain is built from TRBV2 and TRBJ1-1; 7 bases match TRBD1. The CDR3 sequence is 15 residues long. Germline V lookup: CDR1 SNHLY, CDR2 FYNNEI. J gave up 2 bases and V 2 bases, and 5 bases lay outside the gene matches. The CDR3 loop reads CASSERQGTNTEAFF. The CDR3 DNA follows: TGTGCCAGCAGTGAACGACAGGGTACCAACACTGAAGCTTTCTTT.

The chain is built from TRBV4-3 and TRBJ2-1; 11 nucleotides align to TRBD2. V lost 4 bases to trimming and J lost 3 bases; unmatched junction nucleotides: 2. CDR1 LGHNA and CDR2 YSLEER come from the germline V gene. CDR3 length: 15 amino acids. The DNA for the CDR3 is TGCGCCAGCAGCCCCACTAGCGGGGGCTACAATGAGCAGTTCTTC. This sequence encodes CASSPTSGGYNEQFF.

This chain uses TRBV11-3 with TRBJ1-2, with no clear D. This CDR3 contains 15 residues. Germline V gene sequence: CDR1 SGHNT, CDR2 YENEEA. V lost 5 bases and J lost 0, with 13 bases in between. In DNA, the CDR3 is TGTGCCAGCAGCCCGGGAGGCGCGGCTAACTATGGCTACACCTTC. This gives the protein CASSPGGAANYGYTF.

The chain links TRBV6-1 to TRBJ2-7; 10 bases match TRBD1. The V gene's germline CDR1 is MNHNS and CDR2 SASEGT. The CDR3 has 14 residues. V lost 10 bases, J lost 0 bases, and 6 bases stayed unmatched. The CDR3 nucleotides are TGTGCCACCTTAAGGACAGGGGGCTCCTACGAGCAGTACTTC. This translates into CATLRTGGSYEQYF.

This chain links TRBV18 with TRBJ2-3, with 9 bases identical to TRBD1. Germline assignment: CDR1 KGHSH and CDR2 LQKENI. J gave up 1 base and V 3 bases, and 2 bases lay outside the gene matches. The CDR3 has 15 residues. CDR3 loop: CASSPRDRGTDTQYF. CDR3 coding DNA: TGTGCCAGCTCACCCCGGGACAGGGGCACAGATACGCAGTATTTT.

V is TRBV28 and J is TRBJ2-7; TRBD1 agrees at 10 bases. There are 14 residues in the CDR3. Germline values: CDR1 MDHEN, CDR2 SYDVKM. J was trimmed by 3 bases and V by 8 bases; bases with no gene match: 7. CDR3 protein: CASVTGQGNYEQYF. CDR3 nucleotide sequence: TGTGCCAGCGTGACGGGACAGGGGAACTACGAGCAGTACTTC.

This clone was counted between two and nine times. This sequence joins TRBV28 and TRBJ1-6, with D uncertain. The CDR3 has 16 amino acids. The V end was cut by 3 bases, the J end by 5 bases, with 14 bases between. CDR1 and CDR2 from the germline V gene are MDHEN and SYDVKM. CDR3 amino acids: CASSLRVWVNNSPLHF. CDR3 sequence (DNA): TGTGCCAGCAGTTTGAGGGTGTGGGTAAATAATTCACCCCTCCACTTT.

The sample holds a few counts of this clone. This chain connects TRBV19 to TRBJ2-2, with D uncertain. Germline CDR1 reads LNHDA; CDR2 reads SQIVND (reference sequence). With 8 bases removed from V and 1 base from J, the gap between germline ends came to 11 bases. This CDR3 has 14 residues. In DNA form, the CDR3 reads TGTGCCAGTTCCATAGACTGGAACACCGGGGAGCTGTTTTTT. This gives the protein CASSIDWNTGELFF.

This chain joins TRBV7-2 and TRBJ2-7; no clear D. Looked up from germline, CDR1 is SGHTA and CDR2 is FQGNSA. Trimming cost V 0 bases and J 2 bases, with 5 bases left between them. This CDR3 comprises 13 residues. CDR3 bases: TGTGCCAGCAGCTTAGCCAGAACCTACGAGCAGTACTTC. It encodes CASSLARTYEQYF.

The rearrangement links TRBV9 to TRBJ2-7; weak D call: TRBD2 (6 bases). Germline assignment: CDR1 SGDLS and CDR2 YYNGEE. The CDR3 extends over 15 amino acids. With 0 bases removed from V and 2 bases from J, the gap between germline ends came to 12 bases. The CDR3 DNA follows: TGTGCCAGCAGCGTAGGTACTAGCAGGACCTACGAGCAGTACTTC. This codes for CASSVGTSRTYEQYF.

CDR3 sequence: CASRRSGQGTDTQYF. The CDR3 DNA reads TGTGCCAGCAGACGGTCGGGACAGGGGACAGATACGCAGTATTTT. This sequence joins TRBV9 and TRBJ2-3; TRBD1 aligns across 10 bases. The CDR3 is 15 residues long. Germline V lookup: CDR1 SGDLS, CDR2 YYNGEE. The J segment lost 3 bases and the V segment lost 5 bases, leaving 6 bases of the junction unmatched.

The chain links TRBV30 to TRBJ1-2, with D possibly TRBD1 on 5 matching bases. CDR1 and CDR2 (germline): GTSNPN, SVGIG (reference sequence). CDR3 size: 13 residues. Trimming removed 3 bases at V and 4 bases at J, with 12 bases between. CDR3 loop: CAWRPDSLYGYTF. The CDR3 region has the DNA TGTGCCTGGAGGCCCGACAGTCTCTATGGCTACACCTTC.

CDR3 in amino acids: CASSPYGLRDTQYF. The DNA of the CDR3 is TGTGCCAGCAGTCCATACGGACTTCGAGATACGCAGTATTTT. The V and J genes are TRBV6-4 and TRBJ2-3, with D perhaps matching TRBD2 (5 bases). CDR3 size: 14 residues. V lost 5 bases and J lost 5, with 14 bases in between. In germline, CDR1 is MRHNA, CDR2 SNTAGT.

This sequence joins TRBV2 and TRBJ2-3; 7 bases agree with TRBD2. Germline assignment: CDR1 SNHLY and CDR2 FYNNEI. The trim removed 5 bases at V and 3 bases at J, leaving 8 bases unmatched. This CDR3 has 15 amino acids. DNA of the CDR3: TGTGCCAGCAGTCCAGGGACTACCGTAACAGATACGCAGTATTTT. This translates into CASSPGTTVTDTQYF.

The chain links TRBV19 to TRBJ2-3; 10 nucleotides match TRBD2. Unmatched junction bases numbered 3, after V lost 0 bases and J lost 0 bases. This CDR3 is built from 17 residues. Germline CDR1 LNHDA, CDR2 SQIVND (reference sequence). The CDR3 bases are TGTGCCAGTAGTATAGATTCGACTAGCGGGAGCACAGATACGCAGTATTTT. Translation gives CASSIDSTSGSTDTQYF. The full variable domain, with the rest looked up from reference TRBV19 and TRBJ2-3, is DGGITQSPKYLFRKEGQNVTLSCEQNLNHDAMYWYRQDPGQGLRLIYYSQIVNDFQKGDIAEGYSVSREKKESFPLTVTSAQKNPTAFYLCASSIDSTSGSTDTQYFGPGTRLTVL.

The chain has TRBV7-8 and TRBJ1-1; no reliable D call. V was pared by 5 bases and J by 1 base, with 8 bases between. The CDR3 runs 13 residues. CDR1 and CDR2 from the germline V gene are SGHVS and FQNEAQ. The CDR3 nucleotides read TGTGCCAGCAGCAAAACAGAGAACACTGAAGCTTTCTTT. Translating gives CASSKTENTEAFF.

The chain is built from TRBV6-1 and TRBJ2-7; D not certain. V was pared by 7 bases and J by 0 bases, with 7 bases between. The CDR3 loop spans 12 amino acids. Germline V gives CDR1 MNHNS, CDR2 SASEGT. CDR3 nucleotides: TGTGCCAGCACAAGCTTCTCCTACGAGCAGTACTTC. Its protein product is CASTSFSYEQYF.